The sequence of this TCR beta chain was determined in a study of blood T cell repertoires in COVID-19. This clone was seen a few times. Trimming pared 2 bases from V and 2 bases from J, leaving 19 bases between. The CDR3 consists of 18 residues. Germline V gives CDR1 SNHLY, CDR2 FYNNEI. The table came from immunoSEQ multiplex PCR; TCRdb's copy has only in-frame clones and leaves some out. Altogether 300,000 to 400,000 clones are present, 90% being singletons, with the ten largest covering roughly 2.9%. This receptor was obtained from a woman aged 25-40 years with COVID-19, enrolled during active disease. The V call is TRBV2, the J call TRBJ1-5; D perhaps matches TRBD1 (6 bases). Sequenced input: peripheral blood. CDR3 coding DNA: TGTGCCAGCAGTGAATTTTTTGCGGGGGCGCGGGGCAATCAGCCCCAGCATTTT. This encodes CASSEFFAGARGNQPQHF.